What follows describes a single TCR beta chain. This entry comes from a study of tumor T cells in aggressive B-cell lymphoma. Sequencing used immunoSEQ multiplex PCR; TCRdb keeps in-frame clones, though not all of them. Here the sample spans about 7,600 clones, 80% to 85% being singletons. The CDR3 length is 16 residues. This TCR derives from an adult with diffuse large B cell lymphoma. Input material: tumor tissue. The chain joins TRBV21-1 to TRBJ2-3; the D call of TRBD1 is as the table states it, not checked on the DNA. TRBV21-1 constitutes a pseudogene. DNA for the CDR3: TGTGCCAGCAGCAAAGGCACAGGACCCTGCACAGATACGCAGTATTTT. Translation gives CASSKGTGPCTDTQYF.